This TCR beta chain is drawn from a study of cytomegalovirus exposure and HLA in healthy donors (dated by TCRdb to 2016 to 2017). Regarding the complete study: According to a later analysis, the 120 or so validation repertoires were produced on the same platform as the 666 repertoires of the first cohort. The study aimed to test whether signatures of past pathogen exposure could be identified by cataloging public T cell receptors. In addition to the first cohort of approximately 670 subjects, a separate validation cohort of around 110 different subjects was used. The study combined high-throughput TCR immunosequencing, statistical association of individual TCRs with disease status, and machine learning to predict cytomegalovirus infection status.

What the research found in general, with its limitations: A later analysis lacked HLA typing for the validation cohort, so it scored co-occurrence in that cohort across all 120 or so repertoires. Of the cluster scores, 90% to 95% were above 0 in a later analysis, which found that TCRs clustered in the first cohort also tended to co-occur in the 120 validation repertoires. The authors suggested that the approach could potentially be extended to other disease states and immunological phenotypes. In the study, around 160 TCR beta chains were listed as associated with cytomegalovirus. While some public TCRs were present in many individuals, most TCR sequences turned up only very rarely across donors. In both the original and validation cohorts, the classifier was reported to diagnose cytomegalovirus status with high specificity and sensitivity. A few of the identified cytomegalovirus-associated TCR beta chains were confirmed in vitro to be specific for cytomegalovirus antigens.

Its CDR3 holds 13 amino acids, cysteine through phenylalanine. Only CDR3 DNA remains: 39 bases, in frame from the first base. The germline V gene specifies SGHTA as CDR1 and FQGNSA as CDR2. Cut back by 7 bases and 3 bases, the V and J ends lie 10 bases apart. The receptor library was made with the immunoSEQ multiplex PCR assay. The paper's data handling went like this. A statistical classification framework was developed to diagnose cytomegalovirus status using the catalog of TCR beta chain sequences. TCRdb took this table from immuneACCESS and kept in-frame rearrangements with V and J called. Such tables lack part of the clones; where checked against another copy, unresolved V genes explain under half of the gap, and the rest is unexplained. V, J and clone size derive from that table, while D and trimming were established from the DNA sequence. The sample table shows about 98,000 clones, and about 95% are seen once. The ten largest clones take up 0.89% of the sample.

The donors belonged to the validation cohort of under 150 subjects, which was separate from the approximately 700-subject first cohort. To note about this clone: It has no known antigen specificity. The record has no base qualities; no much larger clone is one base away.

Recombination connected TRBV7-2 to TRBJ2-1; the D gene is unclear. The sequenced sample consisted of PBMCs. This clonotype originated in a woman aged 18-29 years in good health and CMV-seronegative. The CDR3 here reads CASTPTGYNEQFF. The bases read TGTGCCAGCACCCCCACGGGCTACAATGAGCAGTTCTTC.